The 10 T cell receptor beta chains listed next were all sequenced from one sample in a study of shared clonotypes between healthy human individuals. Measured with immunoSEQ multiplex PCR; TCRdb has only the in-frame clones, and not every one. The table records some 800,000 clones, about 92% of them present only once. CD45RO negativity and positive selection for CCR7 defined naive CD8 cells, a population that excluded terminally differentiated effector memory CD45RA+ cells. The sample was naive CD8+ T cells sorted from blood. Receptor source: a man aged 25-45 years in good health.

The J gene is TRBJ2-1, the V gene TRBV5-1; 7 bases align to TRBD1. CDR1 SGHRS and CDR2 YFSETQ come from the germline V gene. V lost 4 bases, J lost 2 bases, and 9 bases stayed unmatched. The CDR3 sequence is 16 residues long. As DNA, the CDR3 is TGCGCCAGCAGCCCGGCGAACAGGGGTCCCTACAATGAGCAGTTCTTC. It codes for CASSPANRGPYNEQFF.

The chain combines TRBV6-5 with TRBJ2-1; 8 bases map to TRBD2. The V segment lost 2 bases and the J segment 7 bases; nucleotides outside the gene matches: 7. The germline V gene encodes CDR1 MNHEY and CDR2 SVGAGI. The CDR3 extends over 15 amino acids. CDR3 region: CASSYQGLGLNEQFF. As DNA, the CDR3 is TGTGCCAGCAGTTACCAGGGACTAGGGTTGAATGAGCAGTTCTTC.

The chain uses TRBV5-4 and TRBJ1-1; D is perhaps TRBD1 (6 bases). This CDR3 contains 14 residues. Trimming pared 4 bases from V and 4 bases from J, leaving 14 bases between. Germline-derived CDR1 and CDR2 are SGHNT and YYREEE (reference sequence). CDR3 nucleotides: TGTGCCAGCAGCACCACGACAGGTTTCACTGAAGCTTTCTTT. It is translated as CASSTTTGFTEAFF.

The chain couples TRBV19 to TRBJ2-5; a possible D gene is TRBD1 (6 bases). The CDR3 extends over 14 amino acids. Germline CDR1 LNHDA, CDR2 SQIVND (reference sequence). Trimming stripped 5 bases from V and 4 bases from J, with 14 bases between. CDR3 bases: TGTGCCAGTAGTGAAACAGGGTTGAGAGAGACCCAGTACTTC. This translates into CASSETGLRETQYF.

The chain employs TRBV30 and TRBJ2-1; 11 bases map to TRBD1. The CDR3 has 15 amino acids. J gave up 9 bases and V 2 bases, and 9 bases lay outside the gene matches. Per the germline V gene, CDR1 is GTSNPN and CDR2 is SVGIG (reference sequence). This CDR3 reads CAWSRTGGALSEQFF. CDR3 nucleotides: TGTGCCTGGAGTCGGACAGGGGGCGCTTTAAGTGAGCAGTTCTTC.

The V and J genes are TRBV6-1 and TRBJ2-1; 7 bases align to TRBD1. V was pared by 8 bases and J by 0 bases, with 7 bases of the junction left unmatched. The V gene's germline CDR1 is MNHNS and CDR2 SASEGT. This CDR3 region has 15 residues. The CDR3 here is CASRDRDSSYNEQFF. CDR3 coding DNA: TGTGCCAGCCGGGACCGGGACAGCTCCTACAATGAGCAGTTCTTC.

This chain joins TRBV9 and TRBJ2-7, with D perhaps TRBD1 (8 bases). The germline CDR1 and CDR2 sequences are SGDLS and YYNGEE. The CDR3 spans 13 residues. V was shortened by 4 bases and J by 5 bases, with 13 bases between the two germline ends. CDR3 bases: TGTGCCAGCAGCCGACAGGGGACTAACGAGCAGTACTTC. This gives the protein CASSRQGTNEQYF.

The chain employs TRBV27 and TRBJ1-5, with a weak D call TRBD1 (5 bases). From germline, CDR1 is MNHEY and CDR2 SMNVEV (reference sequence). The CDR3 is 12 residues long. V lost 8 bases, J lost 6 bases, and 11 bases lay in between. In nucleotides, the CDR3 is TGTGCCAGCGGCAGGGCACCTCAGCCCCAGCATTTT. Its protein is CASGRAPQPQHF.

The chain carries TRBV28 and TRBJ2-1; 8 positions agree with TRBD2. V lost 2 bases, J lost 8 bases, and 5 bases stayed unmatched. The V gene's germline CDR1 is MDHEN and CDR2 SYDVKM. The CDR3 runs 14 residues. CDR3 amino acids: CASSLAGGSDEQFF. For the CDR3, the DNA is TGTGCCAGCAGTTTAGCGGGAGGAAGCGATGAGCAGTTCTTC.

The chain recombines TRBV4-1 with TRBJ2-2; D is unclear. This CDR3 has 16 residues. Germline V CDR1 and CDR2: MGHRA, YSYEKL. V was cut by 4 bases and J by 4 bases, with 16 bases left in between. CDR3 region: CASSPPGLPGTGELFF. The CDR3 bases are TGCGCCAGCAGCCCCCCGGGTCTACCGGGCACCGGGGAGCTGTTTTTT.